One and the same sample provided the 12 T cell receptor beta chains below, sequenced in a study of T cells expressing NK-cell markers (dated by TCRdb to between 2020 and 2021). Library prep was done by 5' RACE. These reads were obtained on an Illumina HiSeq 2000. TCRdb reprocessed the reads; each CDR3 protein sequence makes one entry, and DNA is unavailable. The sample table records 350,000 to 400,000 distinct CDR3 sequences. About 11% of the sample lies in the top ten. Sequenced material: blood T cells: a sorted CD56 or NKG2C T cell subset, CD4+ or CD8+ T cells, or bulk PBMC T cells (not recorded which). Every receptor here comes from a woman aged 45-65 years in good health. Donor details come from another sample of the same person, matched by shared clones.

V usage is TRBV7-9 and J usage is TRBJ2-7; TCRdb's D gene call, TRBD1, goes unchecked for lack of DNA. Germline V gene sequence: CDR1 SEHNR, CDR2 FQNEAQ (reference sequence). The length of the CDR3 is 12 residues. This chain's CDR3 is CASSIRADEQYF.

This CDR3 reads CASSQDWPPETQYF. This rearrangement joins TRBV14 to TRBJ2-5. The CDR3 sequence is 14 residues long. Germline V CDR1 and CDR2: SGHDN, FVKESK.

The rearrangement links TRBV13 to TRBJ2-5. CDR1 is PRHDT and CDR2 is FYEKMQ in the germline V gene (reference sequence). This CDR3 region has 15 residues. The CDR3 sequence is CASSYGRAAIETQYF.

The chain is built from TRBV3-1 and TRBJ2-5; TCRdb proposes TRBD2, but this gene call is untestable without DNA. CDR1 is LGHDT and CDR2 is YNNKEL in the germline V gene (reference sequence). The CDR3 is made up of 14 amino acids. CDR3 loop: CASSQGGRKETQYF.

The rearrangement uses TRBV20-1 and TRBJ1-2; checking the TCRdb D call of TRBD1 is not possible without DNA. This CDR3 contains 15 residues. The germline gives CDR1 DFQATT, CDR2 SNEGSKA (reference sequence). CDR3 sequence reads: CSARDRRVPLYGYTF.

The chain joins TRBV29-1 to TRBJ1-1. Germline CDR1 is SQVTM and CDR2 is ANQGSEA. This CDR3 has 14 residues. The CDR3 reads CSVRTFAGDTEAFF. Based on the CDR3 plus reference TRBV29-1 and TRBJ1-1, the full variable domain is SAVISQKPSRDICQRGTSLTIQCQVDSQVTMMFWYRQQPGQSLTLIATANQGSEATYESGFVIDKFPISRPNLTFSTLTVSNMSPEDSSIYLCSVRTFAGDTEAFFGQGTRLTVV.

The chain combines TRBV4-2 with TRBJ2-5; TCRdb outputs TRBD2, but without DNA this stays unchecked. The CDR3 runs 17 residues. Germline V gene sequence: CDR1 LGHNA, CDR2 YNFKEQ. CDR3 in amino acids: CASSQGSAGDLGETQYF.

This chain uses TRBV20-1 with TRBJ2-1; TCRdb names TRBD2, which stays unverified in the absence of DNA. Germline assignment: CDR1 DFQATT and CDR2 SNEGSKA (reference sequence). The length of the CDR3 is 15 residues. CDR3 residues: CSARIRDYENNEQFF.

The V call is TRBV2, the J call TRBJ2-3; the TRBD1 assignment by TCRdb is unverifiable without DNA. This CDR3 spans 16 amino acids. Germline CDR1 SNHLY, CDR2 FYNNEI. The CDR3 reads CATSVGGKGPVDTQYF.

The chain links TRBV24-1 to TRBJ2-1; TCRdb reports TRBD2, a call that lacks DNA to check it against. The length of the CDR3 is 16 residues. The germline V gene has CDR1 KGHDR and CDR2 SFDVKD. This CDR3 is CATSERAGGPRNEQFF.

The chain recombines TRBV6-4 with TRBJ2-1. The CDR3 loop spans 13 amino acids. Looked up from germline, CDR1 is MRHNA and CDR2 is SNTAGT. The CDR3 sequence: CASSDSGSFEQFF.

This sequence joins TRBV24-1 and TRBJ2-1; TCRdb's D call of TRBD2 is untestable without DNA. CDR3 length: 16 amino acids. The germline V gene encodes CDR1 KGHDR and CDR2 SFDVKD. The CDR3 is CATSDLGLAGTDEQFF.